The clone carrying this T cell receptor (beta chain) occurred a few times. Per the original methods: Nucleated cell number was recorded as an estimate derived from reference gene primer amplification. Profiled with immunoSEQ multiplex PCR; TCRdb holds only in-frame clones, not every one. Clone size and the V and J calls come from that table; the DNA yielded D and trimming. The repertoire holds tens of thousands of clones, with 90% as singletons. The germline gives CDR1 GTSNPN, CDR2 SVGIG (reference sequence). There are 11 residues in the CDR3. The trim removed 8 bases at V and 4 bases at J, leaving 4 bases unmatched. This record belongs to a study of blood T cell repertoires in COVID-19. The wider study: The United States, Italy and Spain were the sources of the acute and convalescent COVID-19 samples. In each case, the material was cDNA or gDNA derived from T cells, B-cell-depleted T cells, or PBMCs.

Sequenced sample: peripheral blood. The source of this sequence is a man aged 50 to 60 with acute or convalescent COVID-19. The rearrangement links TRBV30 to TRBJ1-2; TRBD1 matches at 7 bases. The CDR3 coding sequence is TGTGCCGGGGGACAGATCTATGGCTACACCTTC. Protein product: CAGGQIYGYTF.